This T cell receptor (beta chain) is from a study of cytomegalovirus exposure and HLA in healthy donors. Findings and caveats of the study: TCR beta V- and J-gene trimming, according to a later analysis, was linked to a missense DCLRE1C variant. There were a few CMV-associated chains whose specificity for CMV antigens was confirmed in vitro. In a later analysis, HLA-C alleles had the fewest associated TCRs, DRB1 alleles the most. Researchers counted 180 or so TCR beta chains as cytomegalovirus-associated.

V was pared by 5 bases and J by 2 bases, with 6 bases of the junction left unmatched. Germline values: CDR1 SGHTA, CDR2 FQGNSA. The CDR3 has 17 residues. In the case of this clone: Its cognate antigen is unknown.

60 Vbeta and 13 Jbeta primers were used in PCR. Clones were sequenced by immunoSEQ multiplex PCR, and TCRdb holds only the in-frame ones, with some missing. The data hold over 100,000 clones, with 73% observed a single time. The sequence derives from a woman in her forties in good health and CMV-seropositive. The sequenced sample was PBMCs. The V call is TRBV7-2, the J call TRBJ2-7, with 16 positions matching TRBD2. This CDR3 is CASSVGLAGGRPYEQYF. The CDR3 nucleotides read TGTGCCAGCAGCGTGGGACTAGCGGGAGGGCGGCCCTACGAGCAGTACTTC.